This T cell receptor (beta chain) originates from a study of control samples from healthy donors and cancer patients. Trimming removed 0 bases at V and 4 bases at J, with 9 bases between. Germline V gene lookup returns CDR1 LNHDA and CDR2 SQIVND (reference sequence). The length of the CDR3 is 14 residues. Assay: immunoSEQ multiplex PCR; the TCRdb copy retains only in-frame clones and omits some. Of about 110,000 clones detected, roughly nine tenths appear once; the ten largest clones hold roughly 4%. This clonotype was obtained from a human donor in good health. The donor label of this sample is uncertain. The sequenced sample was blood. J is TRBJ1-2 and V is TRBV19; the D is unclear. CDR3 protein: CASSIDLKVYGYTF. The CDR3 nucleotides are TGTGCCAGTAGTATAGATCTGAAGGTCTATGGCTACACCTTC.